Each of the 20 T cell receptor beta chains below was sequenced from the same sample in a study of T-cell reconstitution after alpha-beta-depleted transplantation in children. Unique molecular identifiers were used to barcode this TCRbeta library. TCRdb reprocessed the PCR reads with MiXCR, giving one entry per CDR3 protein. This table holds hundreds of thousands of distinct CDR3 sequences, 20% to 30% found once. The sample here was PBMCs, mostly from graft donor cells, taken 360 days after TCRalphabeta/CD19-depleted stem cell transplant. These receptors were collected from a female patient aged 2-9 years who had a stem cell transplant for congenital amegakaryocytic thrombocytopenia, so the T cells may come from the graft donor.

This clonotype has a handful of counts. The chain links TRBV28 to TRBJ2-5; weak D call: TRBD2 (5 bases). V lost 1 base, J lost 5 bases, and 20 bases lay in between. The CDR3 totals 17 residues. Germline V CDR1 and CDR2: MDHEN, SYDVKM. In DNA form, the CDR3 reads TGTGCCAGCAGTTTATCGGGTACGCGGGTGGGGTCGGAGACCCAGTACTTC. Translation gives CASSLSGTRVGSETQYF.

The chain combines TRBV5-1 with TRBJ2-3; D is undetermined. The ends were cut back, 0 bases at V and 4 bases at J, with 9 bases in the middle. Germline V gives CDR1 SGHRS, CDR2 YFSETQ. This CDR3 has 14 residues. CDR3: CASSLDRYPDTQYF. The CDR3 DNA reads TGCGCCAGCAGCTTGGATAGGTATCCAGATACGCAGTATTTT.

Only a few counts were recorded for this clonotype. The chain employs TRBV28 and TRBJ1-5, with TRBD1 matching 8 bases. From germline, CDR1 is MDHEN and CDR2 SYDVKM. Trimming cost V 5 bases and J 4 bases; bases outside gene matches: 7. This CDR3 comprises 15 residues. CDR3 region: CASSQGTGPNQPQHF. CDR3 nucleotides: TGTGCCAGCAGTCAAGGGACAGGCCCTAATCAGCCCCAGCATTTT.

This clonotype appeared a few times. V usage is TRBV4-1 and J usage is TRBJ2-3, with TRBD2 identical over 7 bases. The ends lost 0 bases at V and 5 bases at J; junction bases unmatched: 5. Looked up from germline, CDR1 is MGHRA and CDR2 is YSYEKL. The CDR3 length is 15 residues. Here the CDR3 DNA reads TGCGCCAGCAGCCAAGACACCCGGGAGGTAGATACGCAGTATTTT. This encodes CASSQDTREVDTQYF.

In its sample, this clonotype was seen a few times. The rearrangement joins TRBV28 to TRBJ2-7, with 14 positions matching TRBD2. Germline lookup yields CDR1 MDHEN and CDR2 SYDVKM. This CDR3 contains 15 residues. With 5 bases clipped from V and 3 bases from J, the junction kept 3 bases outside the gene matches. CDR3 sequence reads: CASSPGLAGVYEQYF. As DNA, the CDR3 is TGTGCCAGCAGTCCGGGACTAGCGGGAGTCTACGAGCAGTACTTC.

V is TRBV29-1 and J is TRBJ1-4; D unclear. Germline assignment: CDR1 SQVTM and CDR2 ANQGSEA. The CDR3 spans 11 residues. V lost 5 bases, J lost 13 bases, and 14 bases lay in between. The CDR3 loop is CSVRVSSGLFF. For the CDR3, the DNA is TGCAGCGTTAGAGTATCTTCCGGACTGTTTTTT.

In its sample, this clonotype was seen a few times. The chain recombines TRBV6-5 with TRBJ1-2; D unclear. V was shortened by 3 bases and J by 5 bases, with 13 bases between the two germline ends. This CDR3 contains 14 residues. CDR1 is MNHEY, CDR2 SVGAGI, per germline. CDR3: CASSYSFGEYGYTF. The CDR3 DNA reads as TGTGCCAGCAGTTATAGTTTCGGGGAGTATGGCTACACCTTC.

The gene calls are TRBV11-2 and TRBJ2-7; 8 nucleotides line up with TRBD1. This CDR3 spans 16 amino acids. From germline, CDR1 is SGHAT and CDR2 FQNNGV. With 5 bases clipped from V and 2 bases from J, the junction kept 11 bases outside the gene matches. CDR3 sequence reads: CASSIPPGQVTYEQYF. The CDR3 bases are TGTGCCAGCAGCATCCCCCCGGGACAGGTCACCTACGAGCAGTACTTC. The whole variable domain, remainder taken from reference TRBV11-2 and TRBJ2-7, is EAGVAQSPRYKIIEKRQSVAFWCNPISGHATLYWYQQILGQGPKLLIQFQNNGVVDDSQLPKDRFSAERLKGVDSTLKIQPAKLEDSAVYLCASSIPPGQVTYEQYFGPGTRLTVT.

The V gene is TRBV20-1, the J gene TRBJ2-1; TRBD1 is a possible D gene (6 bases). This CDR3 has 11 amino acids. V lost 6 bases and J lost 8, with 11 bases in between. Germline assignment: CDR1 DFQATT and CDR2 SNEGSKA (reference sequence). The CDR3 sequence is CSANRVDEQFF. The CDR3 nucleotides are TGCAGTGCAAACAGGGTCGATGAGCAGTTCTTC.

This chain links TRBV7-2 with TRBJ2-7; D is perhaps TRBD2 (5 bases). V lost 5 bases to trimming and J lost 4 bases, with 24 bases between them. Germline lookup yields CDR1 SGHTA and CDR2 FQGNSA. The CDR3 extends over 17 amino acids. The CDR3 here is CASSMGQRAASGYEQYF. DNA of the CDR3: TGTGCCAGCAGCATGGGTCAAAGAGCGGCCTCTGGTTACGAGCAGTACTTC.

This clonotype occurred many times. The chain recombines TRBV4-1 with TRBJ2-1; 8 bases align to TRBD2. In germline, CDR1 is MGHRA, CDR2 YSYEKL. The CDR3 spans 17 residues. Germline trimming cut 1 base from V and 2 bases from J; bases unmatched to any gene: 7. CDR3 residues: CASSQVPPGGAYNEQFF. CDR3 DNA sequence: TGCGCCAGCAGCCAAGTTCCCCCCGGGGGGGCCTACAATGAGCAGTTCTTC.

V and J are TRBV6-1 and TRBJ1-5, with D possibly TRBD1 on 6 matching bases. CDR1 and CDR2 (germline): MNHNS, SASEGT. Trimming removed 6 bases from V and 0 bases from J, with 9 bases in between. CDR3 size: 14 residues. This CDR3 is CASRGGYSNQPQHF. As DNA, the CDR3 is TGTGCCAGCAGAGGGGGATATAGCAATCAGCCCCAGCATTTT.

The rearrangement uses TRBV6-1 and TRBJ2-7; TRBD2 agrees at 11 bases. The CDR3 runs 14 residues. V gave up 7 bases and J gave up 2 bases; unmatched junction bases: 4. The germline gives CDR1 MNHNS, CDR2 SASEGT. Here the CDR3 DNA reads TGTGCCAGCATGCCGGGACTAGCGGCCTACGAGCAGTACTTC. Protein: CASMPGLAAYEQYF.

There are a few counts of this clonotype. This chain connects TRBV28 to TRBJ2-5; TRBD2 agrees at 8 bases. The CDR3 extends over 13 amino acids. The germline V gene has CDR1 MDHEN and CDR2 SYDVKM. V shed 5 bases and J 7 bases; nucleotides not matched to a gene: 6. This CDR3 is CASSIGAGGTQYF. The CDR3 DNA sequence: TGTGCCAGCAGTATAGGCGCGGGGGGGACCCAGTACTTC. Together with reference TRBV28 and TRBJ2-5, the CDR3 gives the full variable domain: DVKVTQSSRYLVKRTGEKVFLECVQDMDHENMFWYRQDPGLGLRLIYFSYDVKMKEKGDIPEGYSVSREKKERFSLILESASTNQTSMYLCASSIGAGGTQYFGPGTRLLVL.

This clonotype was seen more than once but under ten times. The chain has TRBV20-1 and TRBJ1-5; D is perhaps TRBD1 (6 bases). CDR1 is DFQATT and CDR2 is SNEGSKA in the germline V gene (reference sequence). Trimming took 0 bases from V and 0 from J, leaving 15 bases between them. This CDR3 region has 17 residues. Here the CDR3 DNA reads TGCAGTGCTAGAGATGATGGACAGCCCTATAGCAATCAGCCCCAGCATTTT. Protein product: CSARDDGQPYSNQPQHF.

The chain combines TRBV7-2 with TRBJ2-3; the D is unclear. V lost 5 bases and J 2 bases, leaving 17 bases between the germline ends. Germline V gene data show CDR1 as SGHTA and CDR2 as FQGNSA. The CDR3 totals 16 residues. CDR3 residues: CASSREQVRYTDTQYF. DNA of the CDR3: TGTGCCAGCAGCCGAGAGCAGGTCCGCTACACAGATACGCAGTATTTT. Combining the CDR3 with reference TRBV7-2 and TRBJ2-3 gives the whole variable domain GAGVSQSPSNKVTEKGKDVELRCDPISGHTALYWYRQSLGQGLEFLIYFQGNSAPDKSGLPSDRFSAERTGGSVSTLTIQRTQQEDSAVYLCASSREQVRYTDTQYFGPGTRLTVL.

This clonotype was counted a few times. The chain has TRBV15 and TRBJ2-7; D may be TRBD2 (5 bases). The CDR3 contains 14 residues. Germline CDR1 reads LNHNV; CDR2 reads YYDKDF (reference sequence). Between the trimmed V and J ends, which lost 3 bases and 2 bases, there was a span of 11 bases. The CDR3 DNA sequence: TGTGCCACCAGCAGCCCCGGGGAAGCCTACGAGCAGTACTTC. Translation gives CATSSPGEAYEQYF.

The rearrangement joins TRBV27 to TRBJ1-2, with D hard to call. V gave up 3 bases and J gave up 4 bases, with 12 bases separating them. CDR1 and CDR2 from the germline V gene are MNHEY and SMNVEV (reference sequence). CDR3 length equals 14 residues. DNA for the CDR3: TGTGCCAGCAGTTTTGTACCGGCGGGCTATGGCTACACCTTC. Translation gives CASSFVPAGYGYTF.

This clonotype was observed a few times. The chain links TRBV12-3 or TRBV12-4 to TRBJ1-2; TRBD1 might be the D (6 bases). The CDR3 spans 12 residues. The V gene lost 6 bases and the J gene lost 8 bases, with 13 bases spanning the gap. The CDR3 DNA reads TGTGCCAGCAGCCTGGGGGGGCAAGGCTACACCTTC. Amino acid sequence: CASSLGGQGYTF.

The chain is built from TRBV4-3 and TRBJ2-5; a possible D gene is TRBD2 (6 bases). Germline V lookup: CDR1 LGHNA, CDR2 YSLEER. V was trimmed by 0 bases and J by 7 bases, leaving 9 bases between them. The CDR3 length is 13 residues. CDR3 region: CASSQEGRGTQYF. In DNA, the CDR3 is TGCGCCAGCAGCCAAGAAGGGCGGGGGACCCAGTACTTC.